Listed here are 16 T cell receptor beta chains from one sample, sequenced in a study of shared clonotypes between healthy human individuals. Libraries were prepared by immunoSEQ multiplex PCR; TCRdb keeps only in-frame clonotypes and omits some of them. The table includes about 1.1 million clones, 60% to 85% detected once. Specimen: memory CD4+ T cells from PBMCs. As to subset: CD45RA-negative fraction. These receptors all stem from a man between 18 and 35 years old in good health. Some clones in this sample may be carry-over from other donors' samples.

This rearrangement joins TRBV7-3 to TRBJ2-6, with D possibly being TRBD1 (6 bases). The CDR3 is 16 amino acids. Germline CDR1 SGHTA, CDR2 FQGTGA. V dropped 5 bases and J dropped 3 bases, with 14 bases sitting between them. CDR3 nucleotide sequence: TGTGCCAGCAGCGTCAACAGGGCTGGTGGGGCCAACGTCCTGACTTTC. Translated: CASSVNRAGGANVLTF. Drawing the rest from reference TRBV7-3 and TRBJ2-6, the complete variable domain is GAGVSQTPSNKVTEKGKYVELRCDPISGHTALYWYRQSLGQGPEFLIYFQGTGAADDSGLPNDRFFAVRPEGSVSTLKIQRTERGDSAVYLCASSVNRAGGANVLTFGAGSRLTVL.

This clone was observed a single time. The chain links TRBV27 to TRBJ1-2; D not resolved. The V end lost 6 bases, the J end lost 6 bases, and 29 bases lay between the germline ends. Germline V lookup: CDR1 MNHEY, CDR2 SMNVEV (reference sequence). This CDR3 has 18 amino acids. CDR3 residues: CASSRFPQKWTAGDGYTF. CDR3 DNA sequence: TGTGCCAGCAGCCGCTTTCCCCAAAAGTGGACGGCCGGCGATGGCTACACCTTC.

The rearrangement uses TRBV5-1 and TRBJ2-7; tentative D call: TRBD1 (6 bases). V shed 4 bases and J shed 2 bases, with 13 bases lying between them. CDR1 is SGHRS, CDR2 YFSETQ, per germline. This CDR3 has 14 amino acids. Here the CDR3 reads CASSQGHPTYEQYF. In nucleotides, the CDR3 is TGCGCCAGCAGCCAGGGACACCCGACCTACGAGCAGTACTTC.

The chain combines TRBV27 with TRBJ2-1, with TRBD1 matching 8 bases. This CDR3 contains 16 residues. Germline CDR1 MNHEY, CDR2 SMNVEV (reference sequence). The V gene end was trimmed by 6 bases and the J gene end by 6 bases; junction bases not matched to a gene: 13. The CDR3 loop is CASSPYGQGVANEQFF. CDR3 bases: TGTGCCAGCAGCCCATACGGACAGGGTGTGGCCAATGAGCAGTTCTTC.

Notes on this clone: The sample holds other DNA sequences that translate to the same CDR3. This chain joins TRBV6-5 and TRBJ1-3, with unresolved D. Trimming left V 2 bases short and J 1 base short, with 3 bases between. From germline, CDR1 is MNHEY and CDR2 SVGAGI. CDR3 length: 13 amino acids. The CDR3 loop is CASSYRSGNTIYF. The CDR3 DNA sequence: TGTGCCAGCAGTTACAGGTCTGGAAACACCATATATTTT.

This chain uses TRBV4-3 with TRBJ1-2; 8 nucleotides line up with TRBD1. V lost 0 bases to trimming and J lost 6 bases; unmatched junction nucleotides: 9. This CDR3 is 16 amino acids long. Germline V CDR1 and CDR2: LGHNA, YSLEER. The DNA of the CDR3 is TGCGCCAGCAGCCAAGAGCGAGGACAGGGTGTGGATGGCTACACCTTC. Translating gives CASSQERGQGVDGYTF.

CDR3 sequence reads: CASSRPQLVGELFF. The CDR3 region has the DNA TGTGCCAGCAGCCGACCCCAGCTAGTCGGGGAGCTGTTTTTT. The chain carries TRBV28 and TRBJ2-2, with unresolved D. The germline gives CDR1 MDHEN, CDR2 SYDVKM. With 6 bases removed from V and 7 bases from J, the gap between germline ends came to 15 bases. The CDR3 sequence is 14 residues long.

V gene TRBV7-7 combines with J gene TRBJ2-7, with D unresolved. Trimming shortened V by 5 bases and J by 6 bases, and 14 bases separated the two germline ends. The CDR3 loop spans 13 amino acids. CDR1 SSHAT and CDR2 FNYEAQ come from the germline V gene (reference sequence). The CDR3 nucleotides read TGTGCCAGCAGCGGTAATATTGGAGCCGAGCAGTACTTC. It translates to CASSGNIGAEQYF.

In nucleotides, the CDR3 is TGTGCCAGCAGCCCCGCGGGGCGGGCCGCTGAAGCTTTCTTT. It translates to CASSPAGRAAEAFF. The chain recombines TRBV27 with TRBJ1-1; D might be TRBD1 (5 bases). Deletions cut 6 bases from V and 6 bases from J, with 17 bases between. Germline CDR1 is MNHEY and CDR2 is SMNVEV (reference sequence). This CDR3 region has 14 residues.

The chain joins TRBV28 to TRBJ2-5; D is possibly TRBD2 (5 bases). The CDR3 is 18 residues long. Germline values: CDR1 MDHEN, CDR2 SYDVKM. The V and J ends lost 1 base and 0 bases respectively, with 18 bases between them. This CDR3 reads CASSLSRPASPYQETQYF. The CDR3 coding sequence is TGTGCCAGCAGTTTATCAAGGCCGGCTAGCCCGTACCAAGAGACCCAGTACTTC.

This clone was seen only once. The sample has other DNA sequences that encode this CDR3 too. The rearrangement joins TRBV11-2 to TRBJ2-3; D not resolved. CDR1 and CDR2 (germline): SGHAT, FQNNGV. The V end was cut by 4 bases, the J end by 1 base, with 6 bases between. This CDR3 is built from 13 residues. CDR3 in amino acids: CASSSPGTDTQYF. As DNA, the CDR3 is TGTGCCAGCAGCTCGCCCGGCACAGATACGCAGTATTTT.

This chain links TRBV2 with TRBJ1-5; D may be TRBD1 (5 bases). Germline V gene lookup returns CDR1 SNHLY and CDR2 FYNNEI. The V and J ends lost 3 bases and 9 bases respectively, with 12 bases between them. The CDR3 has 13 residues. The CDR3 loop reads CASSDGTSRPQHF. CDR3 coding DNA: TGTGCCAGCAGTGACGGGACTTCGAGGCCCCAGCATTTT.

This chain joins TRBV27 and TRBJ1-2; no clear D. CDR1 and CDR2 from the germline V gene are MNHEY and SMNVEV (reference sequence). This CDR3 spans 16 amino acids. V was shortened by 6 bases and J by 4 bases, with 21 bases between the two germline ends. The CDR3 spells CASSNLGRGLVYGYTF. The CDR3 nucleotides are TGTGCCAGCAGCAACCTGGGTCGAGGGTTGGTCTATGGCTACACCTTC.

The chain is built from TRBV6-5 and TRBJ1-2; 8 nucleotides line up with TRBD1. V was pared by 6 bases and J by 5 bases, with 11 bases of the junction left unmatched. Germline CDR1 MNHEY, CDR2 SVGAGI. The CDR3 runs to 15 residues. The CDR3 loop is CASSPATGGSYGYTF. The CDR3 DNA is TGTGCCAGCAGCCCAGCTACAGGGGGAAGTTATGGCTACACCTTC.

Concerning this clone: Other nucleotide sequences from this sample produce the same CDR3. This chain uses TRBV18 with TRBJ2-3; D uncertain. The germline V gene has CDR1 KGHSH and CDR2 LQKENI. The CDR3 spans 14 residues. V lost 1 base and J 1 base, leaving 6 bases between the germline ends. The chain's CDR3 is CASSPRTGTDTQYF. The DNA of the CDR3 is TGTGCCAGCTCACCACGGACCGGCACAGATACGCAGTATTTT.

This clone was found a few times. The V gene is TRBV28, the J gene TRBJ2-7; no definite D call. V was cut by 6 bases and J by 0 bases, with 12 bases left in between. The CDR3 runs 14 residues. Germline V gives CDR1 MDHEN, CDR2 SYDVKM. The CDR3 reads CASSLHPSSYEQYF. CDR3 bases: TGTGCCAGCAGCTTACACCCGAGCTCCTACGAGCAGTACTTC. Complete variable domain (other parts from reference TRBV28 and TRBJ2-7): DVKVTQSSRYLVKRTGEKVFLECVQDMDHENMFWYRQDPGLGLRLIYFSYDVKMKEKGDIPEGYSVSREKKERFSLILESASTNQTSMYLCASSLHPSSYEQYFGPGTRLTVT.